A single sample is the source of the 25 T cell receptor beta chains below, sequenced in a study of T cell repertoires in cytomegalovirus infection. These receptors have no known antigen. Using its own MiXCR run on the reads, TCRdb lists one record per CDR3 protein. The repertoire has 310,000 or so distinct CDR3 sequences, roughly 25% of them found once; the top ten carry roughly 15%. The material sequenced was cultured PBMCs, taken from culture after CMV antigen stimulation. Source of these receptors: a human donor in good health (CMV status not recorded). Some clones in this sample may be carry-over from other donors' samples.

The V and J genes are TRBV12-3 or TRBV12-4 and TRBJ2-5; TRBD1 might be the D (5 bases). Trimming took off 5 bases at V and 5 bases at J, with 9 bases between the two ends. CDR3 length equals 12 residues. CDR3 nucleotides: TGTGCCAGCAGTATCAGGGTGGAGACCCAGTACTTC. Protein product: CASSIRVETQYF.

This clonotype was seen many times. The chain has TRBV7-2 and TRBJ2-3, with TRBD2 matching 7 bases. CDR1 SGHTA and CDR2 FQGNSA come from the germline V gene. Trimming took 3 bases from V and 4 from J; bases not matched to a gene: 13. This CDR3 has 17 amino acids. The CDR3 reads CASSFRGGSGGADTQYF. CDR3 in DNA: TGTGCCAGCAGCTTTCGGGGAGGGAGTGGTGGCGCAGATACGCAGTATTTT.

This chain links TRBV5-4 with TRBJ2-5; D may match TRBD1 or TRBD2 (5 bases each). Deletions cut 4 bases from V and 6 bases from J, with 13 bases between. The germline V gene encodes CDR1 SGHNT and CDR2 YYREEE (reference sequence). The CDR3 spans 13 residues. CDR3 sequence: CASSGGPRKTQYF. CDR3 sequence (DNA): TGTGCCAGCAGCGGGGGACCTAGGAAGACCCAGTACTTC.

This clonotype was seen repeatedly, ten times or more. The chain employs TRBV7-2 and TRBJ2-1; 12 nucleotides line up with TRBD2. Trimming removed 0 bases from V and 9 bases from J; junction bases left unmatched: 3. Germline loops: CDR1 SGHTA, CDR2 FQGNSA. This CDR3 spans 15 amino acids. CDR3 residues: CASSLAASGRGEQFF. CDR3 bases: TGTGCCAGCAGCTTAGCGGCTAGCGGGAGGGGTGAGCAGTTCTTC.

This clonotype was detected only a few times. The chain recombines TRBV6-1 with TRBJ2-7; 10 bases fit TRBD2. The CDR3 covers 15 residues. V trimming: 5 bases; J trimming: 2 bases; junction bases outside the gene matches: 6. Germline-derived CDR1 and CDR2 are MNHNS and SASEGT. In nucleotides, the CDR3 is TGTGCCAGCAGTTACGCTAGCGGGGGTACCTACGAGCAGTACTTC. As protein: CASSYASGGTYEQYF.

The rearrangement links TRBV7-2 to TRBJ1-2; 10 bases line up with TRBD1. The germline V gene encodes CDR1 SGHTA and CDR2 FQGNSA. The trim removed 4 bases at V and 4 bases at J, leaving 9 bases unmatched. This CDR3 region has 16 residues. Here the CDR3 DNA reads TGTGCCAGCAGCTCCAGCGACAGGGGGCGGGTCTATGGCTACACCTTC. It yields the protein CASSSSDRGRVYGYTF.

The V call is TRBV7-9, the J call TRBJ2-1, with 9 bases aligning to TRBD2. Germline lookup yields CDR1 SEHNR and CDR2 FQNEAQ (reference sequence). V was clipped by 4 bases and J by 4 bases; unmatched bases: 5. This CDR3 region has 15 residues. The CDR3 reads CASSSTSGTYNEQFF. As DNA, the CDR3 is TGTGCCAGCAGCTCGACTAGCGGAACTTACAATGAGCAGTTCTTC.

The V gene is TRBV6-2 or TRBV6-3, the J gene TRBJ2-7; TRBD2 matches 10 bases. Germline V gene lookup returns CDR1 MNHEY and CDR2 SVGEGT. V dropped 0 bases and J dropped 6; count of bases not matched to a gene: 5. This CDR3 is 15 amino acids long. CDR3 in DNA: TGTGCCAGCAGTTACTCCGCTAGCGGGAGATCCGAGCAGTACTTC. This gives the protein CASSYSASGRSEQYF.

Comment on this clonotype: Sequence at one end of the junction differs from germline and may be a read error. The chain links TRBV7-9 to TRBJ2-7; the D is unclear. CDR3 length: 11 residues. Germline lookup yields CDR1 SEHNR and CDR2 FQNEAQ (reference sequence). Written as DNA, the CDR3 is TGTGCCAGCAGCTGGGGTTCCGCCCCTCTCTTC. This encodes CASSWGSAPLF.

The chain carries TRBV30 and TRBJ1-1; unclear D gene. Germline V lookup: CDR1 GTSNPN, CDR2 SVGIG (reference sequence). Deletions cut 0 bases from V and 6 bases from J, with 14 bases between. The CDR3 extends over 14 amino acids. The CDR3, as DNA: TGTGCCTGGAGTGTAACGACCCTAGACGCTGAAGCTTTCTTT. Translating gives CAWSVTTLDAEAFF.

In its sample, this clonotype was seen many times. DNA of the CDR3: TGTGCCAGCAGAACGGGAGGAAGCGAGCAGTACTTC. It translates to CASRTGGSEQYF. The rearrangement links TRBV27 to TRBJ2-7, with TRBD2 matching 7 bases. J gave up 6 bases and V 6 bases, and 5 bases lay outside the gene matches. The germline CDR1 and CDR2 sequences are MNHEY and SMNVEV (reference sequence). The CDR3 has 12 residues.

This clonotype was seen repeatedly, ten times or more. The CDR3 nucleotides read TGTGCCAGCAGTCGCGGGACAGTTAATGAAAAACTGTTTTTT. This sequence encodes CASSRGTVNEKLFF. This chain links TRBV7-2 with TRBJ1-4; the match to TRBD1 covers 7 bases. The CDR3 is 14 amino acids. Per germline, CDR1 SGHTA and CDR2 FQGNSA. The V segment lost 6 bases and the J segment 4 bases; nucleotides outside the gene matches: 5.

This clonotype has at least ten counts. The CDR3 reads CASSSVVGKIYNEQFF. In nucleotides, the CDR3 is TGTGCCAGCAGTTCCGTCGTGGGGAAAATTTACAATGAGCAGTTCTTC. This rearrangement joins TRBV27 to TRBJ2-1; D ambiguous. This CDR3 region has 16 residues. Germline values: CDR1 MNHEY, CDR2 SMNVEV (reference sequence). V lost 4 bases, J lost 4 bases, and 17 bases lay in between.

This rearrangement joins TRBV24-1 to TRBJ2-5; weak D call: TRBD1 (5 bases). Trimming took off 4 bases at V and 4 bases at J, with 9 bases between the two ends. The CDR3 runs 13 residues. CDR1 KGHDR and CDR2 SFDVKD come from the germline V gene. CDR3 sequence: CATSEAGLETQYF. CDR3 DNA sequence: TGTGCCACCAGTGAGGCAGGGCTAGAGACCCAGTACTTC.

The sample holds one count of this clonotype. Written as DNA, the CDR3 is TGTGCCACCAGTGAGGGACTGTATGACAATGAGCAGTTCTTC. Translated: CATSEGLYDNEQFF. The chain recombines TRBV24-1 with TRBJ2-1, with D possibly being TRBD2 (6 bases). CDR3 length: 14 amino acids. Trimming removed 4 bases from V and 5 bases from J, with 11 bases in between. CDR1 is KGHDR, CDR2 SFDVKD, per germline.

The chain links TRBV14 to TRBJ2-5; no firm D call. Deletions cut 0 bases from V and 0 bases from J, with 5 bases between. The CDR3 sequence is 14 residues long. The germline gives CDR1 SGHDN, CDR2 FVKESK. CDR3 sequence reads: CASSQELYQETQYF. The CDR3 coding sequence is TGTGCCAGCAGCCAAGAACTATACCAAGAGACCCAGTACTTC.

The rearrangement uses TRBV19 and TRBJ2-5, with D perhaps TRBD2 (7 bases). Trimming removed 5 bases from V and 5 bases from J, with 24 bases in between. Germline assignment: CDR1 LNHDA and CDR2 SQIVND (reference sequence). This CDR3 has 17 residues. The CDR3 DNA is TGTGCCAGTAGTGTCGGGACACGCCGACGGGGAGGGGAGACCCAGTACTTC. Protein: CASSVGTRRRGGETQYF.

This chain links TRBV7-4 with TRBJ2-1; a weak D match, TRBD2 (6 bases). CDR1 is SGHVT and CDR2 is SQSDAQ in the germline V gene. V lost 5 bases and J lost 8, with 25 bases in between. The CDR3 has 17 residues. CDR3 DNA: TGTGCCAGCAGCGGGATCGGAAGAGCGGGCGAGGCGGATGAGCAGTTCTTC. It codes for CASSGIGRAGEADEQFF.

This clonotype was detected ten times or more. This chain connects TRBV12-3 or TRBV12-4 to TRBJ2-6, with 12 bases matching TRBD2. Trimming took 5 bases from V and 3 from J; bases not matched to a gene: 5. There are 17 residues in the CDR3. CDR3 protein: CASSPLAGGVGANVLTF. The CDR3 region has the DNA TGTGCCAGCAGTCCTCTAGCGGGAGGGGTTGGGGCCAACGTCCTGACTTTC.

This chain links TRBV19 with TRBJ1-5, with D perhaps matching TRBD1 (6 bases). The CDR3 loop spans 12 amino acids. V was pared by 11 bases and J by 1 base, with 9 bases between. CDR1 and CDR2 (germline): LNHDA, SQIVND (reference sequence). In DNA form, the CDR3 reads TGTGCCGGGGGGCAAAGCAATCAGCCCCAGCATTTT. It specifies CAGGQSNQPQHF. The variable domain in full, with the rest retrieved from reference TRBV19 and TRBJ1-5, is DGGITQSPKYLFRKEGQNVTLSCEQNLNHDAMYWYRQDPGQGLRLIYYSQIVNDFQKGDIAEGYSVSREKKESFPLTVTSAQKNPTAFYLCAGGQSNQPQHFGDGTRLSIL.

This clonotype was counted many times. The chain has TRBV20-1 and TRBJ2-5; a possible D gene is TRBD1 (5 bases). The CDR3 covers 14 residues. Germline CDR1 is DFQATT and CDR2 is SNEGSKA (reference sequence). Trimming shortened V by 6 bases and J by 1 base, and 15 bases separated the two germline ends. CDR3 nucleotide sequence: TGCAGTGCCCTCGACAGATCCCTCCAAGAGACCCAGTACTTC. Protein sequence: CSALDRSLQETQYF.

Only a few counts were recorded for this clonotype. The genes are TRBV28 and TRBJ2-1; possibly TRBD2 for D (6 bases). The CDR3 has 17 amino acids. Germline CDR1 reads MDHEN; CDR2 reads SYDVKM. V shed 1 base and J shed 5 bases, with 18 bases lying between them. CDR3 amino acids: CASSLSGSGARDNEQFF. The CDR3 DNA sequence: TGTGCCAGCAGTTTATCCGGTAGCGGCGCCCGCGACAATGAGCAGTTCTTC.

A few counts support this clonotype. The rearrangement links TRBV7-6 to TRBJ2-7; possibly TRBD1 or TRBD2 for D (5 bases each). The CDR3 extends over 16 amino acids. Germline loops: CDR1 SGHVS, CDR2 FNYEAQ. With 1 base removed from V and 2 bases from J, the gap between germline ends came to 15 bases. CDR3 sequence: CASSLGFGAKTYEQYF. The CDR3 region has the DNA TGTGCCAGCAGCTTAGGGTTCGGGGCTAAAACCTACGAGCAGTACTTC.

The genes are TRBV19 and TRBJ2-1; the D is unclear. Germline V gene lookup returns CDR1 LNHDA and CDR2 SQIVND (reference sequence). The germline V and J ends were trimmed by 8 bases and 6 bases, with 17 bases remaining between them. CDR3 length equals 14 residues. The CDR3 region is CASSRARSGNEQFF. In nucleotides, the CDR3 is TGTGCCAGTTCCCGGGCTAGATCTGGCAATGAGCAGTTCTTC.

This chain uses TRBV5-5 with TRBJ2-5; no clear D. This CDR3 is built from 13 residues. The germline gives CDR1 SGHKS, CDR2 YYEKEE (reference sequence). Between the trimmed V and J ends, which lost 0 bases and 4 bases, there was a span of 7 bases. CDR3 residues: CASSLDSPETQYF. For the CDR3, the DNA is TGTGCCAGCAGCTTGGACTCCCCAGAGACCCAGTACTTC.